Below, 2 T cell receptor beta chains from the same sample are listed, as sequenced in a study of T-cell reconstitution after alpha-beta-depleted transplantation in children (dated by TCRdb to between 2015 and 2016). Library prep was done by PCR. The listed sequencing device is Illumina HiSeq 2500. TCR libraries were prepared with molecular barcoding, using unique molecular identifiers to normalize TCRbeta repertoire quantification. TCRdb reanalyzed the raw reads on its own, using fastp at Q25 for trimming and MiXCR for clone calling, and kept in-frame beta chains. Rows matching on CDR3 protein sequence are summarized as one entry with the most common DNA and genes. This sample lists 600,000 to 700,000 distinct CDR3 sequences; about 15% were detected once. Of the sample, 1.1% is held by the ten largest clones. The starting material was PBMCs from the stem cell graft donor, obtained from the stem cell graft. The receptors were gathered from a human donor who donated a stem cell graft to a child with acute myeloid leukemia.

The V and J genes are TRBV5-1 and TRBJ1-2; TRBD1 is a possible D gene (5 bases). Germline V lookup: CDR1 SGHRS, CDR2 YFSETQ. The V gene lost 3 bases and the J gene lost 4 bases, with 13 bases spanning the gap. The CDR3 spans 14 residues. CDR3 sequence reads: CASSSLPGLYGYTF. CDR3 in DNA: TGCGCCAGCAGCTCCCTCCCGGGACTCTATGGCTACACCTTC.

With regard to this clonotype: A much more abundant neighbour one base away suggests this may be a read error. The rearrangement links TRBV20-1 to TRBJ1-5; the D gene is possibly TRBD1 (6 bases). The CDR3 is 14 residues long. Germline CDR1 is DFQATT and CDR2 is SNEGSKA (reference sequence). CDR3 DNA sequence: TGCCGTGCTACCACAGGGTTTTCTAATCAGCCCCAGCATTTT. Amino acids: CRATTGFSNQPQHF.